This T cell receptor (beta chain) was identified in a study of control samples from healthy donors and cancer patients. Profiling relied on immunoSEQ multiplex PCR, and the TCRdb table lists in-frame clones only, not all of them. The data hold about 120,000 clones, with 85% to 95% observed a single time. The trim removed 1 base at V and 8 bases at J, leaving 14 bases unmatched. Germline V gives CDR1 SGHVS, CDR2 FQNEAQ. The CDR3 totals 17 residues. The genes are TRBV7-8 and TRBJ2-3; TRBD1 matches 8 bases. The clonotype originates from a man aged 25 to 40 in good health. The sequenced sample was blood. The CDR3 spells CASSLGTQGASFATQYF. Written as DNA, the CDR3 is TGTGCCAGCAGCTTAGGGACTCAGGGGGCAAGCTTTGCTACGCAGTATTTT.